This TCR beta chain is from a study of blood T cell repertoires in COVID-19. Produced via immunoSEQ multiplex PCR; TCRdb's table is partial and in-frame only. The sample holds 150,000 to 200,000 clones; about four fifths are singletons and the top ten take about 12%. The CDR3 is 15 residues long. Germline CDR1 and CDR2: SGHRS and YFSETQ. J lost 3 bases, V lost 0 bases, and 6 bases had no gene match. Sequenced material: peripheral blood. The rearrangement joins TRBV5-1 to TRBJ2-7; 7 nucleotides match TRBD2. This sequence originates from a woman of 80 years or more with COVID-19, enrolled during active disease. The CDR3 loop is CASSLAGGSIYEQYF. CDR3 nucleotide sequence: TGCGCCAGCAGCTTGGCCGGGGGGAGTATCTACGAGCAGTACTTC.